Below are 10 T cell receptor beta chains sequenced from a single sample in a study of blood T cell repertoires in COVID-19. Only in-frame clones appear in the TCRdb table, and some are missing; sequencing was by immunoSEQ multiplex PCR. This sample has about 220,000 clones, with about 84% found just once. Material for sequencing was peripheral blood. These receptors were collected from a human donor in a cohort sampled during active COVID-19.

V usage is TRBV25-1 and J usage is TRBJ2-1; D is uncertain. The CDR3 spans 13 residues. CDR1 and CDR2 from the germline V gene are MGHDK and SYGVNS. With 3 bases removed from V and 8 bases from J, the gap between germline ends came to 11 bases. The DNA of the CDR3 is TGTGCCAGCAGTGACCCTAACCTATATGAGCAGTTCTTC. Its translation: CASSDPNLYEQFF.

This clone showed up just a few times. The rearrangement links TRBV19 to TRBJ1-1, with 7 bases identical to TRBD1. Trimming cost V 6 bases and J 4 bases; bases outside gene matches: 11. The CDR3 totals 15 residues. Germline CDR1 LNHDA, CDR2 SQIVND (reference sequence). The DNA for the CDR3 is TGTGCCAGTAGCTATCCGACAGGGCTTGGCACTGAAGCTTTCTTT. It codes for CASSYPTGLGTEAFF.

In regard to this clone: The sample holds other DNA sequences that translate to the same CDR3. The chain uses TRBV5-1 and TRBJ2-7; a possible D gene is TRBD2 (5 bases). The CDR3 extends over 13 amino acids. Between the trimmed V and J ends, which lost 2 bases and 1 base, there was a span of 7 bases. Germline CDR1 SGHRS, CDR2 YFSETQ. CDR3 sequence (DNA): TGCGCCAGCAGCTTAGCGGTTTCCTACGAGCAGTACTTC. It specifies CASSLAVSYEQYF.

This clone was seen once. This chain links TRBV29-1 with TRBJ1-1; D is unresolved. This CDR3 region has 13 residues. V was trimmed by 4 bases and J by 5 bases, leaving 14 bases between them. Germline CDR1 reads SQVTM; CDR2 reads ANQGSEA. DNA of the CDR3: TGCAGCGTTGCGGAACCGGGAGTAACTGAAGCTTTCTTT. It encodes CSVAEPGVTEAFF.

The CDR3 here is CASSLARGAGETQYF. The DNA of the CDR3 is TGCGCCAGCAGCTTGGCACGGGGGGCGGGAGAGACCCAGTACTTC. The rearrangement links TRBV5-1 to TRBJ2-5; D possibly corresponds to TRBD2 (7 bases). Germline-derived CDR1 and CDR2 are SGHRS and YFSETQ. The CDR3 sequence is 15 residues long. V gave up 0 bases and J gave up 4 bases, with 13 bases separating them.

V and J are TRBV2 and TRBJ2-6; D is perhaps TRBD1 (6 bases). This CDR3 is 17 amino acids long. The V and J ends lost 4 bases and 0 bases respectively, with 13 bases between them. In germline, CDR1 is SNHLY, CDR2 FYNNEI. CDR3 coding DNA: TGTGCCAGCAGTGTGGCAGGGGCCAACTCTGGGGCCAACGTCCTGACTTTC. It is translated as CASSVAGANSGANVLTF.

The gene calls are TRBV6-4 and TRBJ2-3; 10 bases fit TRBD1. This CDR3 is 15 amino acids long. Germline trimming cut 3 bases from V and 3 bases from J; bases unmatched to any gene: 3. CDR1 and CDR2 (germline): MRHNA, SNTAGT. The CDR3 bases are TGTGCCAGCAGTGAAGGACAGGGGGAGACAGATACGCAGTATTTT. Its translation is CASSEGQGETDTQYF.

This clone has just one count. The chain is built from TRBV9 and TRBJ1-6; maybe TRBD1 (5 bases). The CDR3 runs 16 residues. Germline assignment: CDR1 SGDLS and CDR2 YYNGEE. Trimming left V 6 bases short and J 7 bases short, with 20 bases between. Written as DNA, the CDR3 is TGTGCCAGCAATACCGGCGGGGGTACAGTCAATTCACCCCTCCACTTT. Its protein product is CASNTGGGTVNSPLHF.

The gene calls are TRBV28 and TRBJ1-3; 8 bases match TRBD1. Germline V gene data show CDR1 as MDHEN and CDR2 as SYDVKM. V was clipped by 8 bases and J by 0 bases; unmatched bases: 3. The CDR3 has 14 residues. The CDR3 DNA sequence: TGTGCCAGCGCAGGGGGCAGCTCTGGAAACACCATATATTTT. Encoded protein: CASAGGSSGNTIYF.

This sequence joins TRBV24-1 and TRBJ2-1, with 9 bases aligning to TRBD1. Germline loops: CDR1 KGHDR, CDR2 SFDVKD. V dropped 6 bases and J dropped 12; count of bases not matched to a gene: 8. This CDR3 has 13 amino acids. The CDR3 here is CATSMGQGSGQFF. The CDR3 DNA reads TGTGCCACCAGTATGGGACAGGGTTCCGGGCAGTTCTTC.